This T cell receptor beta chain is from a study of beta chain features in type 1 diabetes. General observations from the study: Fewer junction insertions and more nucleotide deletions appeared in type 1 diabetes patients.

This clone was picked up a small number of times. The antigen is not known. Germline V gene lookup returns CDR1 LGHNA and CDR2 YSLEER. Trimming pared 5 bases from V and 2 bases from J, leaving 23 bases between. The CDR3 has 18 amino acids. TCRB transcripts that were expressed got sequenced, as all of the isolated RNA had been reverse transcribed. Using immunoSEQ multiplex PCR, the repertoire was profiled, and TCRdb retains in-frame clones only, with some absent. The repertoire consists of 860,000 or so clones, with 17% occurring once and the leading ten covering about 0.02%. This rearrangement joins TRBV4-3 to TRBJ2-3, with D perhaps TRBD1 or TRBD2 (7 bases each). The TCR sequence derives from a woman in her late teens or twenties in good health. Sequenced: naive CD4+ T cells from blood. The CDR3, as DNA: TGCGCCAGCAGCGGACAGGCTCCGGGAGGAGGTGTCACAGATACGCAGTATTTT. Amino acids: CASSGQAPGGGVTDTQYF.